The clone carrying this T cell receptor beta chain has a single count. CDR3 size: 16 residues. The V gene lost 6 bases and the J gene lost 5 bases, with 20 bases spanning the gap. The germline V gene encodes CDR1 MDHEN and CDR2 SYDVKM. The data stem from a study of shared T cell receptors in the human thymus. Measured with immunoSEQ multiplex PCR; TCRdb has only the in-frame clones, and not every one. This table holds 700,000 or so clones, roughly 88% found once. This sample was also put to use in a study of human thymus T cells.

The chain recombines TRBV28 with TRBJ2-1; weak D call: TRBD1 (6 bases). The clonotype was recovered from a girl less than two years old with a congenital heart defect. Sequencing was performed on thymocytes. CDR3 nucleotide sequence: TGTGCCAGCAGCCAAACCGGTGGGGGCCTCGACAATGAGCAGTTCTTC. This encodes CASSQTGGGLDNEQFF.